The 17 T cell receptor beta chains presented below share a single source sample, sequenced in a study of blood T cell repertoires in COVID-19. Produced via immunoSEQ multiplex PCR; TCRdb's table is partial and in-frame only. This table has about 240,000 clones, roughly 87% appearing once. Sequencing used peripheral blood. All receptors come from a woman in her 30s with acute or convalescent COVID-19.

The chain combines TRBV20-1 with TRBJ2-5; no clear D. The CDR3 totals 14 residues. CDR1 is DFQATT and CDR2 is SNEGSKA in the germline V gene (reference sequence). Trimming shortened V by 3 bases and J by 1 base, and 12 bases separated the two germline ends. The CDR3 DNA reads TGCAGTGCTAGTTCACGCAGGCTCCAAGAGACCCAGTACTTC. Translation gives CSASSRRLQETQYF.

This sequence joins TRBV18 and TRBJ2-5; 9 bases align to TRBD2. CDR1 and CDR2 from the germline V gene are KGHSH and LQKENI. This CDR3 contains 15 residues. J gave up 5 bases and V 4 bases, and 8 bases lay outside the gene matches. The DNA for the CDR3 is TGTGCCAGCTCACTGGGATTAGCGGGAGTCGAGACCCAGTACTTC. Protein sequence: CASSLGLAGVETQYF. Full variable domain (rest looked up from reference TRBV18 and TRBJ2-5): NAGVMQNPRHLVRRRGQEARLRCSPMKGHSHVYWYRQLPEEGLKFMVYLQKENIIDESGMPKERFSAEFPKEGPSILRIQQVVRGDSAAYFCASSLGLAGVETQYFGPGTRLLVL.

The J gene is TRBJ2-7, the V gene TRBV18, with 12 bases aligning to TRBD2. CDR1 is KGHSH and CDR2 is LQKENI in the germline V gene. The CDR3 consists of 16 residues. The trim removed 3 bases at V and 7 bases at J, leaving 10 bases unmatched. CDR3 residues: CASSPLAGGPQGEQYF. Here the CDR3 DNA reads TGTGCCAGCTCACCTCTAGCGGGAGGGCCACAGGGGGAGCAGTACTTC.

V and J are TRBV5-1 and TRBJ2-1; 8 nucleotides agree with TRBD1. V shed 5 bases, J shed 7 bases, and the junction held 8 bases outside the gene matches. The CDR3 totals 14 residues. Germline CDR1 is SGHRS and CDR2 is YFSETQ. The CDR3 bases are TGCGCCAGCAGGTTGAGGACAGGGCGGAATGAGCAGTTCTTC. Amino acid sequence: CASRLRTGRNEQFF. The entire variable domain, with the rest obtained from reference TRBV5-1 and TRBJ2-1, is as follows: KAGVTQTPRYLIKTRGQQVTLSCSPISGHRSVSWYQQTPGQGLQFLFEYFSETQRNKGNFPGRFSGRQFSNSRSEMNVSTLELGDSALYLCASRLRTGRNEQFFGPGTRLTVL.

The chain links TRBV5-4 to TRBJ2-7; 8 bases align to TRBD1. Trimming cost V 4 bases and J 4 bases; bases outside gene matches: 7. Germline V gene sequence: CDR1 SGHNT, CDR2 YYREEE (reference sequence). The CDR3 has 14 amino acids. For the CDR3, the DNA is TGTGCCAGCAGCACAGGACAGGGAAAGTACGAGCAGTACTTC. Translating it yields CASSTGQGKYEQYF.

The J gene is TRBJ2-2, the V gene TRBV5-5; D gene ambiguous. This CDR3 is 15 amino acids long. The V end was cut by 0 bases, the J end by 7 bases, with 13 bases between. Germline CDR1 SGHKS, CDR2 YYEKEE (reference sequence). The CDR3, as DNA: TGTGCCAGCAGCTTGGATCCCGAGGATTACGGGGAGCTGTTTTTT. Protein product: CASSLDPEDYGELFF.

This chain links TRBV19 with TRBJ2-2; 8 bases align to TRBD2. Germline CDR1 is LNHDA and CDR2 is SQIVND (reference sequence). The CDR3 sequence is 15 residues long. Trimming cost V 5 bases and J 7 bases; bases outside gene matches: 9. The CDR3 loop reads CASSPTAGGHGELFF. The CDR3 DNA reads TGTGCCAGTAGTCCAACGGCGGGAGGTCACGGGGAGCTGTTTTTT.

The gene calls are TRBV19 and TRBJ2-1; TRBD1 aligns across 8 bases. Trimming removed 1 base from V and 7 bases from J; junction bases left unmatched: 6. The CDR3 extends over 15 amino acids. CDR1 is LNHDA, CDR2 SQIVND, per germline (reference sequence). CDR3: CASSIVSGGRNEQFF. For the CDR3, the DNA is TGTGCCAGTAGTATAGTTTCAGGGGGCAGGAATGAGCAGTTCTTC.

V and J are TRBV6-2 or TRBV6-3 and TRBJ2-7; TRBD2 matches at 13 bases. This CDR3 is built from 19 residues. V was clipped by 3 bases and J by 3 bases; unmatched bases: 14. Germline V CDR1 and CDR2: MNHEY, SVGEGT. In nucleotides, the CDR3 is TGTGCCAGCAGTTATGAGGGGCCAGGGACTAGCGGGAAGAACTACGAGCAGTACTTC. It is translated as CASSYEGPGTSGKNYEQYF.

The V call is TRBV6-2 or TRBV6-3, the J call TRBJ1-2, with a weak D call TRBD1 (5 bases). The CDR3 is 12 amino acids. Trimming took off 6 bases at V and 7 bases at J, with 12 bases between the two ends. Germline values: CDR1 MNHEY, CDR2 SVGEGT. This CDR3 is CASSSTASGYTF. CDR3 bases: TGTGCCAGCAGCTCGACAGCGAGTGGCTACACCTTC.

The chain uses TRBV9 and TRBJ2-5; 11 bases align to TRBD2. CDR1 is SGDLS, CDR2 YYNGEE, per germline. With V trimmed by 2 bases and J by 5 bases, 2 bases remained unmatched. The CDR3 sequence is 14 residues long. The CDR3 sequence is CASSVSGRAETQYF. CDR3 DNA: TGTGCCAGCAGCGTTAGCGGGAGGGCCGAGACCCAGTACTTC.

The chain is built from TRBV7-6 and TRBJ2-2; no firm D call. This CDR3 contains 13 residues. The V end was cut by 0 bases, the J end by 6 bases, with 5 bases between. CDR1 SGHVS and CDR2 FNYEAQ come from the germline V gene. The DNA of the CDR3 is TGTGCCAGCAGCTTAGCACGGTCCGGGGAGCTGTTTTTT. It is translated as CASSLARSGELFF. Together with reference TRBV7-6 and TRBJ2-2, the CDR3 gives the full variable domain: GAGVSQSPRYKVTKRGQDVALRCDPISGHVSLYWYRQALGQGPEFLTYFNYEAQQDKSGLPNDRFSAERPEGSISTLTIQRTEQRDSAMYRCASSLARSGELFFGEGSRLTVL.

In its sample, this clone was seen a few times. The chain combines TRBV4-2 with TRBJ2-5, with 7 nucleotides matching TRBD1. The CDR3 consists of 17 residues. The germline V gene has CDR1 LGHNA and CDR2 YNFKEQ. J lost 5 bases, V lost 3 bases, and 15 bases had no gene match. The CDR3, as DNA: TGTGCCAGCAGCCAGGAGGACCGGGACAGACCCGGGGAGACCCAGTACTTC. This gives the protein CASSQEDRDRPGETQYF.

The chain uses TRBV27 and TRBJ2-3, with 11 bases aligning to TRBD2. There are 16 residues in the CDR3. Germline loops: CDR1 MNHEY, CDR2 SMNVEV (reference sequence). V gave up 5 bases and J gave up 0 bases; unmatched junction bases: 4. The CDR3 DNA reads as TGTGCCAGCAGTCCCAGGACTAGCGGGAGCACAGATACGCAGTATTTT. Its protein product is CASSPRTSGSTDTQYF.

The rearrangement uses TRBV7-9 and TRBJ2-5; no firm D call. The V gene's germline CDR1 is SEHNR and CDR2 FQNEAQ (reference sequence). This CDR3 has 14 residues. The germline V and J ends were trimmed by 4 bases and 5 bases, with 14 bases remaining between them. In DNA, the CDR3 is TGTGCCAGCAGCTACATACTGACGGGTGAGACCCAGTACTTC. Protein: CASSYILTGETQYF.

This clone appeared a single time. This rearrangement joins TRBV12-5 to TRBJ2-1; D is uncertain. Looked up from germline, CDR1 is LGHNT and CDR2 is FRNRAP. The V end was cut by 6 bases, the J end by 7 bases, with 4 bases between. This CDR3 spans 10 amino acids. The DNA of the CDR3 is TGTGCTAGTGGCCCAAATGAGCAGTTCTTC. Amino acid sequence: CASGPNEQFF.

This clone was recorded a few times. V usage is TRBV6-5 and J usage is TRBJ2-1, with 11 bases fitting TRBD2. The CDR3 consists of 16 residues. The junction had 7 bases not matched to a gene; V was cut back by 2 bases and J by 7 bases. Germline V gene sequence: CDR1 MNHEY, CDR2 SVGAGI. The CDR3 sequence is CASSYAFSGGANEQFF. CDR3 DNA sequence: TGTGCCAGCAGTTACGCCTTTAGCGGGGGGGCGAATGAGCAGTTCTTC.